Shown below are 27 T cell receptor beta chains from a single sample sequenced in a study of blood T cell repertoires in COVID-19. The method was immunoSEQ multiplex PCR; TCRdb's version includes in-frame clones alone and lacks a portion of them. The sample records about 140,000 clones, 87% being singletons. Input material: peripheral blood. The receptors shown here come from a middle-aged woman with acute or convalescent COVID-19.

The V and J genes are TRBV28 and TRBJ1-1; tentatively, D is TRBD1 (5 bases). V was pared by 5 bases and J by 5 bases, with 15 bases between. This CDR3 has 14 amino acids. Germline-derived CDR1 and CDR2 are MDHEN and SYDVKM. Here the CDR3 DNA reads TGTGCCAGCAGTCTCCTTCAGGGTTGGACTGAAGCTTTCTTT. Translation gives CASSLLQGWTEAFF. The whole variable domain, filled in from reference TRBV28 and TRBJ1-1, reads DVKVTQSSRYLVKRTGEKVFLECVQDMDHENMFWYRQDPGLGLRLIYFSYDVKMKEKGDIPEGYSVSREKKERFSLILESASTNQTSMYLCASSLLQGWTEAFFGQGTRLTVV.

The rearrangement joins TRBV25-1 to TRBJ1-6, with D possibly being TRBD1 (5 bases). This CDR3 has 17 residues. V gave up 2 bases and J gave up 9 bases, with 20 bases separating them. In germline, CDR1 is MGHDK, CDR2 SYGVNS. CDR3 in DNA: TGTGCCAGCAGTGAAACCGTGGGGGGAGGTCTTGCTTCACCCCTCCACTTT. Its translation is CASSETVGGGLASPLHF.

This chain links TRBV12-3 or TRBV12-4 with TRBJ2-1, with D possibly matching TRBD2 (6 bases). This CDR3 region has 13 residues. V was trimmed by 6 bases and J by 8 bases, leaving 14 bases between them. The CDR3 loop is CASSRQAGDEQFF. The CDR3 nucleotides are TGTGCCAGCAGCCGTCAAGCGGGCGATGAGCAGTTCTTC.

The V call is TRBV2, the J call TRBJ1-1, with a weak D call TRBD1 (5 bases). Germline-derived CDR1 and CDR2 are SNHLY and FYNNEI. CDR3 size: 12 residues. V was shortened by 9 bases and J by 6 bases, with 14 bases between the two germline ends. The CDR3: CARKGPDAEAFF. The CDR3 DNA reads TGTGCCAGGAAGGGGCCGGACGCTGAAGCTTTCTTT.

This chain links TRBV6-6 with TRBJ2-1; 9 nucleotides align to TRBD2. Trimming cost V 7 bases and J 8 bases; bases outside gene matches: 6. CDR3 size: 13 residues. Germline V gene data show CDR1 as MNHNY and CDR2 as SVGAGI (reference sequence). CDR3 sequence (DNA): TGTGCCAGCATAGGTAGCGGGAGTCATGAGCAGTTCTTC. It is translated as CASIGSGSHEQFF.

This chain joins TRBV6-2 or TRBV6-3 and TRBJ1-5; perhaps TRBD1 as D (5 bases). This CDR3 has 17 amino acids. CDR1 is MNHEY, CDR2 SVGEGT, per germline. Trimming cost V 2 bases and J 0 bases, with 14 bases left between them. The CDR3, as DNA: TGTGCCAGCAGTTACGGTCGTGGGGGGGGTAGCAATCAGCCCCAGCATTTT. It is translated as CASSYGRGGGSNQPQHF.

The rearrangement links TRBV28 to TRBJ2-7, with unresolved D. V lost 5 bases and J 0 bases, leaving 14 bases between the germline ends. Germline values: CDR1 MDHEN, CDR2 SYDVKM. The CDR3 is 15 residues long. As DNA, the CDR3 is TGTGCCAGCAGTGTTCAGGTCCCGAGCTCCTACGAGCAGTACTTC. Amino acids: CASSVQVPSSYEQYF. Looking up the rest from reference TRBV28 and TRBJ2-7 gives the full variable domain: DVKVTQSSRYLVKRTGEKVFLECVQDMDHENMFWYRQDPGLGLRLIYFSYDVKMKEKGDIPEGYSVSREKKERFSLILESASTNQTSMYLCASSVQVPSSYEQYFGPGTRLTVT.

This clone appeared once. The rearrangement joins TRBV6-5 to TRBJ1-1; perhaps TRBD1 as D (5 bases). Between the trimmed V and J ends, which lost 7 bases and 6 bases, there was a span of 15 bases. CDR1 and CDR2 (germline): MNHEY, SVGAGI. This CDR3 spans 13 amino acids. Here the CDR3 reads CASKGQGVAEAFF. The DNA for the CDR3 is TGTGCCAGCAAAGGGCAGGGTGTGGCTGAAGCTTTCTTT.

This clone was seen once. V gene TRBV7-9 combines with J gene TRBJ2-7; 11 bases are shared with TRBD1. The J segment lost 3 bases and the V segment lost 5 bases, leaving 6 bases of the junction unmatched. The CDR3 extends over 15 amino acids. Germline V lookup: CDR1 SEHNR, CDR2 FQNEAQ (reference sequence). In DNA, the CDR3 is TGTGCCAGCAGCCCACAGGGGACAGGGGGCTACGAGCAGTACTTC. Protein product: CASSPQGTGGYEQYF.

This clone was seen only a few times. The chain is built from TRBV5-1 and TRBJ2-1, with 12 positions matching TRBD2. The CDR3 has 18 amino acids. Looked up from germline, CDR1 is SGHRS and CDR2 is YFSETQ. With V trimmed by 4 bases and J by 0 bases, 8 bases remained unmatched. The CDR3 nucleotides read TGCGCCAGCAGCCCCACCCTACTAGCGGGGGGCTCCTACAATGAGCAGTTCTTC. This gives the protein CASSPTLLAGGSYNEQFF.

The chain employs TRBV18 and TRBJ2-3, with 8 bases matching TRBD2. J was trimmed by 0 bases and V by 8 bases; bases with no gene match: 10. The CDR3 length is 16 residues. Germline CDR1 KGHSH, CDR2 LQKENI. The CDR3 spells CASGKSGSRSTDTQYF. DNA of the CDR3: TGTGCCAGCGGGAAAAGCGGGAGTCGGAGCACAGATACGCAGTATTTT.

The gene calls are TRBV4-3 and TRBJ1-2; 9 positions agree with TRBD1. V trimming: 0 bases; J trimming: 4 bases; junction bases outside the gene matches: 6. There are 16 residues in the CDR3. Germline V gene lookup returns CDR1 LGHNA and CDR2 YSLEER. For the CDR3, the DNA is TGCGCCAGCAGCCAAGAGAGCGGGACAGGGACCTATGGCTACACCTTC. It encodes CASSQESGTGTYGYTF.

V and J are TRBV3-1 (or the pseudogene TRBV3-2) and TRBJ2-5, with TRBD2 matching 9 bases. There are 13 residues in the CDR3. The germline V gene encodes CDR1 LGHDT and CDR2 YNNKEL (reference sequence). Trimming at V came to 2 bases and at J to 5 bases, leaving 0 bases not matched to a gene. The CDR3 reads CASSQLAGETQYF. In DNA, the CDR3 is TGTGCCAGCAGCCAACTAGCGGGGGAGACCCAGTACTTC.

This chain uses TRBV7-3 with TRBJ1-1; 8 bases are a match to TRBD1. The J segment lost 1 base and the V segment lost 4 bases, leaving 2 bases of the junction unmatched. This CDR3 contains 14 residues. The V gene's germline CDR1 is SGHTA and CDR2 FQGTGA. The CDR3 coding sequence is TGTGCCAGCAGCTCCGGACAGGGGAACACTGAAGCTTTCTTT. This codes for CASSSGQGNTEAFF.

This clone appeared a single time. This chain uses TRBV19 with TRBJ2-5; 13 bases map to TRBD2. V lost 6 bases, J lost 5 bases, and 3 bases stayed unmatched. The germline V gene has CDR1 LNHDA and CDR2 SQIVND (reference sequence). There are 14 residues in the CDR3. CDR3 DNA: TGTGCCAGTAGCGGACTAGCGGGAGATGAGACCCAGTACTTC. It translates to CASSGLAGDETQYF.

This chain links TRBV10-3 with TRBJ1-6, with a tentative D call TRBD1 (5 bases). CDR1 and CDR2 from the germline V gene are ENHRY and SYGVKD. This CDR3 is built from 14 residues. Trimming pared 5 bases from V and 10 bases from J, leaving 15 bases between. The CDR3 region has the DNA TGTGCCATCAGTTTCCAGGGAGGTGGATCACCCCTCCACTTT. Translated, it gives CAISFQGGGSPLHF.

The chain couples TRBV6-5 to TRBJ2-5, with 7 bases aligning to TRBD1. The V gene's germline CDR1 is MNHEY and CDR2 SVGAGI. After removal of 4 bases from V and 2 bases from J, the junction contained 10 bases not matched to a gene. The CDR3 covers 16 residues. The CDR3 here is CASSSPDRVRQETQYF. The CDR3 nucleotides read TGTGCCAGCAGTTCCCCAGACAGGGTACGTCAAGAGACCCAGTACTTC.

The V call is TRBV7-9, the J call TRBJ1-3; perhaps TRBD1 as D (5 bases). The CDR3 runs to 16 residues. Trimming took off 5 bases at V and 0 bases at J, with 14 bases between the two ends. The germline V gene encodes CDR1 SEHNR and CDR2 FQNEAQ (reference sequence). CDR3 region: CASSPPGPLSGNTIYF. CDR3 nucleotides: TGTGCCAGCAGCCCCCCAGGGCCCCTCTCTGGAAACACCATATATTTT.

This clone was counted between two and nine times. J is TRBJ2-7 and V is TRBV12-5, with 7 bases lining up with TRBD2. The CDR3 extends over 14 amino acids. Looked up from germline, CDR1 is LGHNT and CDR2 is FRNRAP. The ends lost 6 bases at V and 4 bases at J; junction bases unmatched: 9. CDR3 sequence: CASGPSGGGYEQYF. The CDR3 bases are TGTGCTAGTGGCCCCTCGGGGGGAGGTTACGAGCAGTACTTC. The whole variable domain, remainder taken from reference TRBV12-5 and TRBJ2-7, is DARVTQTPRHKVTEMGQEVTMRCQPILGHNTVFWYRQTMMQGLELLAYFRNRAPLDDSGMPKDRFSAEMPDATLATLKIQPSEPRDSAVYFCASGPSGGGYEQYFGPGTRLTVT.

The chain has TRBV28 and TRBJ1-6; 7 bases align to TRBD1. The CDR3 covers 15 residues. V dropped 3 bases and J dropped 9; count of bases not matched to a gene: 8. Germline-derived CDR1 and CDR2 are MDHEN and SYDVKM. The CDR3 nucleotides read TGTGCCAGCAGTTTTCCGAGGGGGCTCAGTTCACCCCTCCACTTT. This encodes CASSFPRGLSSPLHF.

The chain has TRBV19 and TRBJ2-6; 7 nucleotides line up with TRBD1. Per the germline V gene, CDR1 is LNHDA and CDR2 is SQIVND (reference sequence). The CDR3 has 18 residues. J lost 0 bases, V lost 10 bases, and 15 bases had no gene match. The CDR3 bases are TGTGCCACCTCCCCTTCGGGACAGAGCCGCTCTGGGGCCAACGTCCTGACTTTC. Translated, it gives CATSPSGQSRSGANVLTF.

This clone was found a few times. Written as DNA, the CDR3 is TGTGCCAGCAGCTTCCCGGGACACAAAAACACTGAAGCTTTCTTT. Amino acid sequence: CASSFPGHKNTEAFF. The chain combines TRBV5-4 with TRBJ1-1, with TRBD1 as a possible D gene (6 bases). This CDR3 spans 15 amino acids. The V end was cut by 2 bases, the J end by 2 bases, with 13 bases between. Germline V gene lookup returns CDR1 SGHNT and CDR2 YYREEE (reference sequence).

This chain uses TRBV11-2 with TRBJ2-7, with D unresolved. This CDR3 comprises 11 residues. Germline CDR1 and CDR2: SGHAT and FQNNGV. V dropped 5 bases and J dropped 6 bases, with 8 bases sitting between them. Here the CDR3 DNA reads TGTGCCAGCAGCCAGATATTCGAGCAGTACTTC. Translating gives CASSQIFEQYF.

The chain is built from TRBV19 and TRBJ2-5, with TRBD2 as a possible D gene (5 bases). The germline V gene has CDR1 LNHDA and CDR2 SQIVND (reference sequence). The CDR3 is 12 amino acids. Trimming removed 6 bases at V and 5 bases at J, with 10 bases between. CDR3 in amino acids: CASRVPGETQYF. CDR3 DNA: TGTGCCAGTAGGGTCCCGGGGGAGACCCAGTACTTC.

The chain is built from TRBV10-3 and TRBJ2-5; TRBD2 aligns across 12 bases. CDR3 length equals 14 residues. Germline V gene sequence: CDR1 ENHRY, CDR2 SYGVKD. The V gene end was trimmed by 4 bases and the J gene end by 4 bases; junction bases not matched to a gene: 1. The CDR3 sequence: CAISVLAGGETQYF. CDR3 DNA: TGTGCCATCAGTGTACTAGCGGGAGGAGAGACCCAGTACTTC.

The chain is built from TRBV18 and TRBJ2-7, with 7 bases identical to TRBD2. The germline V gene has CDR1 KGHSH and CDR2 LQKENI. Trimming cost V 6 bases and J 3 bases; bases outside gene matches: 11. The CDR3 loop spans 15 amino acids. CDR3 DNA sequence: TGTGCCAGCTCCTCCCGGGACTATATTTTCTACGAGCAGTACTTC. Its protein product is CASSSRDYIFYEQYF.

The chain has TRBV5-5 and TRBJ1-5, with TRBD1 as a possible D gene (6 bases). Germline assignment: CDR1 SGHKS and CDR2 YYEKEE (reference sequence). The V end lost 0 bases, the J end lost 4 bases, and 20 bases lay between the germline ends. The CDR3 has 18 amino acids. The CDR3 region is CASSLEFGGRGANQPQHF. The CDR3 DNA follows: TGTGCCAGCAGCTTGGAGTTTGGCGGCAGGGGAGCTAATCAGCCCCAGCATTTT.